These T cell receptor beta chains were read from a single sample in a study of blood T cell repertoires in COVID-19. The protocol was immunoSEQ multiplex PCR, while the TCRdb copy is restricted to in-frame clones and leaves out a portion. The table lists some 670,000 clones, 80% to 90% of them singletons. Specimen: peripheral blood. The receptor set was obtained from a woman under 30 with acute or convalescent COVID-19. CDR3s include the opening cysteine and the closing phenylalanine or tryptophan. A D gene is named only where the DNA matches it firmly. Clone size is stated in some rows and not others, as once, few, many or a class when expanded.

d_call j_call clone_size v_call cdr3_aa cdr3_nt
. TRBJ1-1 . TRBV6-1 CASSEARDSITEAFF TGTGCCAGCAGTGAAGCGCGGGACTCGATAACTGAAGCTTTCTTT
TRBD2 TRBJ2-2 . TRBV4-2 CASSQTGLARLKDTGELFF TGTGCCAGCAGCCAAACGGGACTAGCCCGGCTTAAGGACACCGGGGAGCTGTTTTTT
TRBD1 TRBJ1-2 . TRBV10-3 CAIGWDRPTF TGTGCCATCGGATGGGACAGGCCCACCTTC
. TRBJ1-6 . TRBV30 CAWSVLTGKDSPLHF TGTGCCTGGAGTGTCCTTACAGGGAAAGATTCACCCCTCCACTTT
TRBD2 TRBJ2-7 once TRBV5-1 CASTGGSSYEQYF TGCGCCAGCACGGGGGGAAGCTCCTACGAGCAGTACTTC
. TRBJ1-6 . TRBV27 CASTLRENLNNSPLHF TGTGCCAGCACCCTTCGAGAAAATCTTAACAATTCACCCCTCCACTTT
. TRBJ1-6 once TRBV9 CASSVGGGVNSPLHF TGTGCCAGCAGCGTCGGGGGGGGTGTCAATTCACCCCTCCACTTT
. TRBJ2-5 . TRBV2 CASNLEVRQETQYF TGTGCCAGCAACCTCGAGGTTCGGCAAGAGACCCAGTACTTC
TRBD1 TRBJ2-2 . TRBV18 CASSPLQGATGGELFF TGTGCCAGCTCACCCCTCCAGGGGGCGACGGGCGGGGAGCTGTTTTTT
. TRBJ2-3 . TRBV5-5 CASRTGKGADTQYF TGTGCCAGCCGCACAGGTAAGGGCGCAGATACGCAGTATTTT
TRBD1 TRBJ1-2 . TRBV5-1 CASTSTGGNYGYTF TGCGCCAGCACCTCGACAGGGGGAAACTATGGCTACACCTTC
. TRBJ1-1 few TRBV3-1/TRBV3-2 CASSQDTTRVWAFF TGTGCCAGCAGCCAAGATACGACCAGGGTGTGGGCTTTCTTT
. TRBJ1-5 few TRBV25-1 CASGPTGNSWEPQHF TGTGCCAGCGGACCAACAGGGAACTCTTGGGAGCCCCAGCATTTT
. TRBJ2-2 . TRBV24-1 CATSGSRGLFF TGTGCCACCAGTGGGTCGAGGGGGTTGTTTTTT
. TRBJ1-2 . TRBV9 CASSPAGGTYGYTF TGTGCCAGCAGCCCAGCGGGCGGAACCTATGGCTACACCTTC
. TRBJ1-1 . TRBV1 CTSSQDRNRESTEAFF TGCACCAGCAGCCAAGATAGGAACAGGGAGAGCACTGAAGCTTTCTTT
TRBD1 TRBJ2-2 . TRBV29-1 CSVGQGGSGELFF TGCAGCGTGGGACAGGGAGGGTCCGGGGAGCTGTTTTTT
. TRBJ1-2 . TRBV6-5 CASNRGGNYGYTF TGTGCCAGCAATAGGGGGGGCAACTATGGCTACACCTTC
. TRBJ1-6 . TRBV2 CASIEESSYNSPLHF TGTGCCAGCATAGAGGAGAGCTCCTATAATTCACCCCTCCACTTT
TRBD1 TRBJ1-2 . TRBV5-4 CASSDRVSYTF TGTGCCAGCAGCGACAGGGTGTCCTACACCTTC
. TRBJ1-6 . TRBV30 CAWSVGGSDSPLHF TGTGCCTGGAGTGTTGGGGGGTCGGATTCACCCCTCCACTTT
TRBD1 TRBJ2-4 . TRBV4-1 CASSQDRDRGSLNIQYF TGCGCCAGCAGCCAAGACCGGGACAGGGGGTCCCTAAACATTCAGTACTTC
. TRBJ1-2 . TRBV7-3 CASTPTGGDGYTF TGTGCCAGCACCCCAACGGGGGGGGATGGCTACACCTTC
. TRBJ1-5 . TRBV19 CASSIDQGNSNQPQHF TGTGCCAGTAGTATAGATCAGGGGAATAGCAATCAGCCCCAGCATTTT
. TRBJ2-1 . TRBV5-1 CASSLGQTIHTYNEQFF TGCGCCAGCAGCCTCGGACAGACCATCCATACCTACAATGAGCAGTTCTTC
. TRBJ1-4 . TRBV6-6 CASSFQGFDEKLFF TGTGCCAGCAGTTTCCAGGGGTTTGACGAAAAACTGTTTTTT
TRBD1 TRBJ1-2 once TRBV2 CASRLTWDSSGYTF TGTGCCAGCAGGCTAACGTGGGACAGTTCAGGCTACACCTTC
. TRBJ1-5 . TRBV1 CTSSQEGAARSNQPQHF TGCACCAGCAGCCAAGAGGGGGCAGCCCGTAGCAATCAGCCCCAGCATTTT
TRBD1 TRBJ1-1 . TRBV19 CASTPRGRVTEAFF TGTGCCAGTACCCCTAGGGGGCGCGTCACTGAAGCTTTCTTT
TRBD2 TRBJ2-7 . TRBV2 CASSEETSGVYEQYF TGTGCCAGCAGTGAGGAGACTAGCGGGGTTTACGAGCAGTACTTC
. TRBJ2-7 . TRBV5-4 CASSAPGNYEQYF TGTGCCAGCAGCGCCCCAGGCAATTACGAGCAGTACTTC
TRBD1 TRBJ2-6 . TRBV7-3 CASSRDRGGSGANVLTF TGTGCCAGCAGCCGGGACAGGGGAGGCTCTGGGGCCAACGTCCTGACTTTC
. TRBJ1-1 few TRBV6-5 CASTLFQAGRAFF TGTGCCAGCACTTTATTTCAGGCAGGGCGAGCTTTCTTT
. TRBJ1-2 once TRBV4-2 CASSLSMSVYGYTF TGTGCCAGCAGCCTCTCTATGTCTGTCTATGGCTACACCTTC
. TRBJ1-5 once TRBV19 CASSIGSNFNQPQHF TGTGCCAGTAGTATCGGGTCGAACTTCAATCAGCCCCAGCATTTT
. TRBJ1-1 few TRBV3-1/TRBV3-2 CASSNRVGEGAFF TGTGCCAGCAGCAACAGGGTCGGGGAGGGAGCTTTCTTT
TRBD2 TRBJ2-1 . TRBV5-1 CASSLSLSGGPSYNEQFF TGCGCCAGCAGCTTGTCCCTGTCGGGGGGGCCGAGTTACAATGAGCAGTTCTTC
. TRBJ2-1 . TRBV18 CASSPSEGANEQFF TGTGCCAGCTCACCATCGGAGGGGGCCAATGAGCAGTTCTTC
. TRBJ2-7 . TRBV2 CASTEGGIYEQYF TGTGCCAGCACCGAAGGGGGAATCTACGAGCAGTACTTC
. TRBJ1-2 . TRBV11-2 CASSSMATNYGYTF TGTGCCAGCAGCTCGATGGCCACGAACTATGGCTACACCTTC
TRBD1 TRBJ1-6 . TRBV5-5 CASEQGLNSPLHF TGTGCCAGCGAACAGGGGTTGAATTCACCCCTCCACTTT
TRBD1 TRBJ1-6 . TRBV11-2 CASSLTDRALSPLHF TGTGCCAGCAGCTTAACGGACAGGGCACTGTCACCCCTCCACTTT
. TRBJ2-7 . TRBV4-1 CASSQWHGQYEQYF TGCGCCAGCAGCCAATGGCATGGACAGTACGAGCAGTACTTC
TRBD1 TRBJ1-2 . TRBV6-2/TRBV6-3 CASSSTFGTDGYTF TGTGCCAGCAGTTCCACATTTGGGACAGACGGCTACACCTTC
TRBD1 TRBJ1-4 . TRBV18 CASSPPNRGMSKLFF TGTGCCAGCTCACCACCGAACAGGGGGATGTCAAAACTGTTTTTT
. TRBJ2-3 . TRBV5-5 CASSFGGRSTDTQYF TGTGCCAGCAGCTTTGGGGGGAGGAGCACAGATACGCAGTATTTT
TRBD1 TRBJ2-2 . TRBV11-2 CASSYLTGSTGELFF TGTGCCAGCAGCTATTTGACAGGGAGCACCGGGGAGCTGTTTTTT
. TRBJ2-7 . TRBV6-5 CAVRGRAYEQYF TGTGCCGTCCGGGGAAGGGCCTACGAGCAGTACTTC
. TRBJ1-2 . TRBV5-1 CASSISGGNYGYTF TGCGCCAGCAGCATCAGTGGAGGGAACTATGGCTACACCTTC
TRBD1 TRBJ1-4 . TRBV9 CASSVSGGREKLFF TGTGCCAGCAGCGTCTCAGGGGGGCGTGAAAAACTGTTTTTT
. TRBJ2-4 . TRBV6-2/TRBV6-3 CASSYSRGKEGVSAKNIQYF TGTGCCAGCAGTTACTCGAGGGGAAAGGAGGGAGTCAGCGCCAAAAACATTCAGTACTTC
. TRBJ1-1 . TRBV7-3 CASSLLRNTEAFF TGTGCCAGCAGCCTCTTGAGGAACACTGAAGCTTTCTTT
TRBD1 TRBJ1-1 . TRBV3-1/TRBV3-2 CASSRWAQGDEAFF TGTGCCAGCAGCCGCTGGGCCCAGGGGGATGAAGCTTTCTTT
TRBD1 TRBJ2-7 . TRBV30 CAWSNPGTGFSYEQYF TGTGCCTGGAGTAACCCCGGGACAGGATTTTCCTACGAGCAGTACTTC
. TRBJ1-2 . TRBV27 CASSFGPANYGYTF TGTGCCAGCAGTTTTGGCCCTGCTAACTATGGCTACACCTTC
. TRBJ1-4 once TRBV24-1 CATSDSLPGRDEKLFF TGTGCCACCAGTGATTCCTTGCCAGGGAGGGATGAAAAACTGTTTTTT
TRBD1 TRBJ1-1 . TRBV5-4 CAGGQGATEAFF TGTGCCGGGGGACAGGGGGCTACTGAAGCTTTCTTT
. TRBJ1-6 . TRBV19 CASRVVLSSYNSPLHF TGTGCCAGTAGAGTCGTTCTGAGCTCCTATAATTCACCCCTCCACTTT